The 17 T cell receptor beta chains in this list originate from one sample, sequenced in a study of post-analysis software for immune sequencing data (dated by TCRdb to between 2014 and 2017). The paper's findings and limits, for the study overall: Patients showed significantly higher frequencies than controls for about 5 TRBV segments, among them TRBV5-6, TRBV5-1 and TRBV20-1.

The antigens these receptors bind are not known. Libraries were prepared through PCR. Instrument used: Illumina HiSeq 2500. To reduce PCR and sequencing biases, unique molecular identifiers were incorporated into the TCR beta cDNA libraries. TCRdb reprocessed the public reads (quality trimming at Q25 with fastp, clone calling with MiXCR) and kept in-frame beta chains. CDR3 protein sequences are deduplicated, and each keeps its most common genes and DNA. The sample has approximately 730,000 distinct CDR3 sequences on record, under 60% of them singletons. Of the sample, 4.9% falls within the top ten clones. Sequenced: blood. These TCRs come from a girl aged 5 to 17 with multiple sclerosis.

The rearrangement links TRBV7-3 to TRBJ2-1, with a possible D match to TRBD2 (6 bases). This CDR3 is built from 15 residues. Trimming removed 5 bases at V and 1 base at J, with 12 bases between. Germline V lookup: CDR1 SGHTA, CDR2 FQGTGA. In nucleotides, the CDR3 is TGTGCCAGCAGCATCGGTAGCGGATCCTACAATGAGCAGTTCTTC. Residues: CASSIGSGSYNEQFF. The whole variable domain, filled in from reference TRBV7-3 and TRBJ2-1, reads GAGVSQTPSNKVTEKGKYVELRCDPISGHTALYWYRQSLGQGPEFLIYFQGTGAADDSGLPNDRFFAVRPEGSVSTLKIQRTERGDSAVYLCASSIGSGSYNEQFFGPGTRLTVL.

The chain employs TRBV3-1 and TRBJ2-5; TRBD1 matches 8 bases. The J call is doubtful: the DNA matches TRBJ2-7 better. The CDR3 consists of 15 residues. Per the germline V gene, CDR1 is LGHDT and CDR2 is YNNKEL (reference sequence). CDR3 amino acids: CASSQGGQEAYEQYF. CDR3 nucleotide sequence: TGTGCCAGCAGCCAGGGGGGACAGGAGGCCTACGAGCAGTACTTC.

In its sample, this clonotype was seen a few times. The chain has TRBV10-1 and TRBJ2-1, with TRBD2 matching over 10 bases. J was trimmed by 1 base and V by 4 bases; bases with no gene match: 7. The CDR3 length is 17 residues. The germline CDR1 and CDR2 sequences are WNHNN and SYGVQD (reference sequence). The CDR3 coding sequence is TGCGCCAGCAGTGTTCCACTAGCGGGACCTTCCTACAATGAGCAGTTCTTC. Its translation is CASSVPLAGPSYNEQFF.

The rearrangement links TRBV12-3 or TRBV12-4 to TRBJ2-1, with 10 bases fitting TRBD1. The CDR3 runs 14 residues. V gave up 6 bases and J gave up 6 bases; unmatched junction bases: 5. In DNA, the CDR3 is TGTGCCAGCAGCCGGGGACAGGGGTTCAATGAGCAGTTCTTC. It encodes CASSRGQGFNEQFF.

In this sample, this clonotype turned up a few times. The chain uses TRBV6-5 and TRBJ2-4, with D possibly being TRBD1 (5 bases). With 5 bases removed from V and 13 bases from J, the gap between germline ends came to 12 bases. Germline V gene lookup returns CDR1 MNHEY and CDR2 SVGAGI. This CDR3 spans 11 amino acids. The CDR3 loop is CASSDRQLQYF. CDR3 bases: TGTGCCAGCAGTGACCGACAGCTACAGTACTTC.

The table lists this clonotype with a few counts. The V call is TRBV6-5, the J call TRBJ1-1; possibly TRBD1 for D (5 bases). Per the germline V gene, CDR1 is MNHEY and CDR2 is SVGAGI. This CDR3 is built from 14 residues. V lost 6 bases, J lost 3 bases, and 14 bases lay in between. In DNA, the CDR3 is TGTGCCAGCAGCTCCAAGGGGCCGGACACTGAAGCTTTCTTT. This codes for CASSSKGPDTEAFF.

The chain links TRBV6-6 to TRBJ2-7, with D perhaps matching TRBD1 or TRBD2 (5 bases each). The CDR3 spans 16 residues. The V gene lost 2 bases and the J gene lost 3 bases, with 17 bases spanning the gap. Germline lookup yields CDR1 MNHNY and CDR2 SVGAGI (reference sequence). CDR3 DNA: TGTGCCAGCAGTTACGAGTACCGGGACGGCTTCTACGAGCAGTACTTC. It codes for CASSYEYRDGFYEQYF.

This chain uses TRBV6-1 with TRBJ2-1, with 9 bases that match TRBD1. This CDR3 contains 15 residues. The V and J ends lost 6 bases and 8 bases, in that order; junction bases with no gene match: 11. The V gene's germline CDR1 is MNHNS and CDR2 SASEGT. For the CDR3, the DNA is TGTGCCAGCAGGCGAACGGGACAGGGTGGGCATGAGCAGTTCTTC. It specifies CASRRTGQGGHEQFF.

The CDR3 spells CASSSHRTVIGDTQYF. Here the CDR3 DNA reads TGTGCCAGCAGTTCCCACCGGACAGTGATAGGAGATACGCAGTATTTT. The chain uses TRBV12-3 or TRBV12-4 and TRBJ2-3; D perhaps matches TRBD1 (6 bases). V gave up 4 bases and J gave up 5 bases, with 19 bases separating them. CDR3 size: 16 residues.

The CDR3 DNA follows: TGTGCCAGCAGCCTCGGCGGACTAGCGTCCTACAATGAGCAGTTCTTC. Protein sequence: CASSLGGLASYNEQFF. The rearrangement uses TRBV7-9 and TRBJ2-1; 9 nucleotides agree with TRBD2. Germline values: CDR1 SEHNR, CDR2 FQNEAQ (reference sequence). This CDR3 has 16 residues. Losses at the gene ends were 5 bases for V and 1 base for J; bases not matched to a gene: 6.

The chain combines TRBV12-3 or TRBV12-4 with TRBJ1-1; D is unclear. The V gene lost 5 bases and the J gene lost 8 bases, with 15 bases spanning the gap. The CDR3 has 13 amino acids. Here the CDR3 reads CASSPARGTEAFF. CDR3 sequence (DNA): TGTGCCAGCAGTCCCGCGCGCGGAACCGAAGCTTTCTTT.

This clonotype showed up just a few times. The V and J genes are TRBV6-1 and TRBJ2-7; either TRBD1 or TRBD2 may fit D (5 bases each). Germline CDR1 reads MNHNS; CDR2 reads SASEGT. This CDR3 region has 13 residues. The V and J ends lost 3 bases and 7 bases respectively, with 13 bases between them. CDR3 amino acids: CASSEGRRGEQYF. The CDR3 nucleotides read TGTGCCAGCAGTGAGGGACGTCGAGGGGAGCAGTACTTC.

The chain couples TRBV2 to TRBJ2-5; TRBD2 agrees at 8 bases. Germline assignment: CDR1 SNHLY and CDR2 FYNNEI. V lost 8 bases and J lost 4; bases outside the gene matches: 9. The CDR3 spans 14 residues. The CDR3 loop is CASQPGLVPETQYF. CDR3 coding DNA: TGTGCCAGCCAACCGGGACTAGTTCCAGAGACCCAGTACTTC.

V and J are TRBV20-1 and TRBJ2-3; D remains unclear. The V end lost 0 bases, the J end lost 3 bases, and 7 bases lay between the germline ends. The CDR3 contains 13 residues. CDR1 is DFQATT, CDR2 SNEGSKA, per germline (reference sequence). The DNA for the CDR3 is TGCAGTGCTAGAGATGTTGGGACAGATACGCAGTATTTT. Its translation is CSARDVGTDTQYF.

The chain carries TRBV9 and TRBJ2-1; 8 bases map to TRBD2. The CDR3 is 16 amino acids. Germline V gene sequence: CDR1 SGDLS, CDR2 YYNGEE. Trimming cost V 2 bases and J 8 bases; bases outside gene matches: 12. The CDR3: CASSVYRLAGRDEQFF. CDR3 nucleotide sequence: TGTGCCAGCAGCGTGTACCGGTTAGCGGGAAGGGATGAGCAGTTCTTC. The entire variable domain, with the rest obtained from reference TRBV9 and TRBJ2-1, is as follows: DSGVTQTPKHLITATGQRVTLRCSPRSGDLSVYWYQQSLDQGLQFLIQYYNGEERAKGNILERFSAQQFPDLHSELNLSSLELGDSALYFCASSVYRLAGRDEQFFGPGTRLTVL.

Points on this clonotype: The DNA is left out, because the CDR3 cannot be placed on it with certainty; the CDR3 is given as TCRdb lists it. The V and J genes are TRBV7-2 and TRBJ2-1; the table's TRBD1 call for D was not verified on the DNA. From germline, CDR1 is SGHTA and CDR2 FQGNSA. The CDR3 adds up to 13 amino acids, both ends counted. CDR3 residues: CASSFGAGDEQFF.

This chain connects TRBV7-3 to TRBJ2-1; 7 bases align to TRBD2. Germline values: CDR1 SGHTA, CDR2 FQGTGA. V was pared by 4 bases and J by 8 bases, with 14 bases of the junction left unmatched. This CDR3 is 16 amino acids long. CDR3 in DNA: TGTGCCAGCAGCTCCCTCGGCGGGAGAGTCATGCATGAGCAGTTCTTC. It translates to CASSSLGGRVMHEQFF.